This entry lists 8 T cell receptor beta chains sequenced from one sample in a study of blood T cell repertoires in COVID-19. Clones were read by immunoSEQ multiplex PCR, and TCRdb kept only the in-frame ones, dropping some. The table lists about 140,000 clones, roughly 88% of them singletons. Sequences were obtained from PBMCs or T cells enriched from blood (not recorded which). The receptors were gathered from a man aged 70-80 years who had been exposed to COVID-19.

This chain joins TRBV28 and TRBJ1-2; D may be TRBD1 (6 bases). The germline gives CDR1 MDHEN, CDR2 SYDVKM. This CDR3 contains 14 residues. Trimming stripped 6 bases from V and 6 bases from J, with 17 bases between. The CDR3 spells CASSPIGGVDGYTF. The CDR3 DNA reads TGTGCCAGCAGCCCTATAGGGGGAGTGGATGGCTACACCTTC.

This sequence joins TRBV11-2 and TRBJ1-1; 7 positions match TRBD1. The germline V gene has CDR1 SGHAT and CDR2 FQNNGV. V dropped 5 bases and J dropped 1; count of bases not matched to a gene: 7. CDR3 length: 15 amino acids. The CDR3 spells CASSKPTGTNTEAFF. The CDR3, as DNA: TGTGCCAGCAGCAAACCGACAGGGACGAACACTGAAGCTTTCTTT.

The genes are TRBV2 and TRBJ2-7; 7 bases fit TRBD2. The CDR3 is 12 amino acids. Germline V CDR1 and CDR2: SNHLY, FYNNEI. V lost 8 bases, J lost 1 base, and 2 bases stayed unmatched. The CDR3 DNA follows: TGTGCCAGCGGGACTAATTCCTACGAGCAGTACTTC. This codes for CASGTNSYEQYF.

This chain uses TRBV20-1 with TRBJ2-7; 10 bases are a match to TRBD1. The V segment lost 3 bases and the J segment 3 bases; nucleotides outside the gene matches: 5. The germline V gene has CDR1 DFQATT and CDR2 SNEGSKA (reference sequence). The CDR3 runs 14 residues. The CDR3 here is CSASRQGAVYEQYF. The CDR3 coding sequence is TGCAGTGCTAGTAGACAGGGGGCTGTCTACGAGCAGTACTTC.

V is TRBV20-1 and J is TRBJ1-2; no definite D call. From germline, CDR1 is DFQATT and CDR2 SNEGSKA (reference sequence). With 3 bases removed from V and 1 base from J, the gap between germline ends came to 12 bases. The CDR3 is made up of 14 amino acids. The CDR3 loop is CSASGRRDNYGYTF. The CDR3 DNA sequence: TGCAGTGCTAGTGGACGACGGGATAACTATGGCTACACCTTC.

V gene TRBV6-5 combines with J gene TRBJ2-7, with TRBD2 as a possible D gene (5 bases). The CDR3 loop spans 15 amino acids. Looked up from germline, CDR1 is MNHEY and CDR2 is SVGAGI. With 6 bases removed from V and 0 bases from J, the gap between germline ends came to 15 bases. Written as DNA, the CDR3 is TGTGCCAGCAGGCCCGTGGGAGTAAGCTCCTACGAGCAGTACTTC. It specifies CASRPVGVSSYEQYF.

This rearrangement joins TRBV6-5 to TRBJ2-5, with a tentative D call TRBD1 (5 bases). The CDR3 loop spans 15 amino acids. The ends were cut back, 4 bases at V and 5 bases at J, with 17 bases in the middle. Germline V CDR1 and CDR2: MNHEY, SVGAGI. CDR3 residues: CASSSRPGNGETQYF. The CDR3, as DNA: TGTGCCAGCAGTTCCCGTCCAGGGAATGGGGAGACCCAGTACTTC.

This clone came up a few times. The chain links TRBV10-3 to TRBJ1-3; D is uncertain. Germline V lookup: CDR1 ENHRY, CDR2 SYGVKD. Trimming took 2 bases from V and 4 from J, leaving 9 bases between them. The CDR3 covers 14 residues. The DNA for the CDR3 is TGTGCCATCAGTGAGACGACCGGGGGAAACACCATATATTTT. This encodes CAISETTGGNTIYF.